Sequencing of this TCR beta chain was carried out in a study of prognosis after radiotherapy for stage I lung cancer. CDR3 of TCR beta was amplified from genomic DNA via a two-round multiplex PCR. Primers (each specific to one TRBV or TRBJ gene) were used in first-round PCR. TCRdb called the multiplex PCR reads again in MiXCR, with one record for every CDR3 protein. This table holds 59,000 or so distinct CDR3 sequences, more than 20% found once. This clonotype was recorded at least ten times. Specimen: PBMCs, collected before or after stereotactic body radiation therapy (not recorded which). The clonotype was recovered from a donor at least 50 years old with non-small cell lung cancer.

This chain's CDR3 is CASSPLDGIYTDTQYF. The DNA for the CDR3 is TGTGCCAGCTCACCTTTGGACGGAATCTACACAGATACGCAGTATTTT. V is TRBV18 and J is TRBJ2-3; the D is unclear. V lost 3 bases and J 2 bases, leaving 15 bases between the germline ends. There are 16 residues in the CDR3. Germline values: CDR1 KGHSH, CDR2 LQKENI.